This TCR beta chain was sequenced in a study of shared clonotypes between healthy human individuals. An even split of each subset's genomic DNA across several immunoSEQ plates was performed. In the source study's methods: With immunoSEQ giving junction-only sequences and no quality scores, filtering differed. Sequencing was performed with immunoSEQ multiplex PCR; in TCRdb, only in-frame clones are kept and a portion is missing. Clone size and V and J calls were adopted from that table, with D and trimming inferred from the DNA. The data contain over a million clones, around 78% of them seen just once; the ten biggest clones take up 0.5% to 0.65%. General study results and limits: The study drew on few donors, limiting represented genetic and exposure-history diversity. Several donors showed sharing of approximately 5% of naive CD4 clonotypes.

On this clone itself: Its antigen is not identified.

CDR3 size: 16 residues. Germline-derived CDR1 and CDR2 are SGHRS and YFSETQ. With V trimmed by 0 bases and J by 1 base, 3 bases remained unmatched. The chain carries TRBV5-1 and TRBJ2-1, with 8 bases matching TRBD2. This clonotype originated in a man younger than 35 in good health. Some clones in this sample may be carry-over from other donors' samples. The sample taken for sequencing was memory CD4+ T cells from PBMCs. Subset described: CD45RA-negative fraction. The CDR3 bases are TGCGCCAGCAGCTTGGCCCGCGGGAGGTCCTACAATGAGCAGTTCTTC. Its translation: CASSLARGRSYNEQFF.